This T cell receptor (beta chain) came from a study of molecular identifiers for immune sequencing clone quantification. Findings and limits, study-wide: Spiked Jurkat TCR RNA equivalent to one cell was reportedly detectable in 800,000 to 1,000,000 naive cells. Barcode collisions between identical TCR molecules could shrink estimates of highly expanded clone sizes. Clonotypes topping 20 RNA copies carried over 97% of effector molecules but under 1% of naive ones.

For bulk TCR libraries, previously described methods and listed TCR primers were used. TCRdb analysed the PCR reads with MiXCR anew, one entry per CDR3 protein. Altogether hundreds of thousands of distinct CDR3 sequences are present, 20% to 25% being singletons, with the ten largest covering about 0.79%. This clonotype was observed a few times. Antigen unknown. CDR1 and CDR2 (germline): LNHDA, SQIVND (reference sequence). The ends lost 9 bases at V and 1 base at J; junction bases unmatched: 5. This CDR3 is 14 amino acids long. The V call is TRBV19, the J call TRBJ2-4; 8 bases agree with TRBD2. This TCR derives from a human donor in good health. Some libraries in this study had Jurkat cell RNA spiked in. Sequencing input: naive CD8+ T cells from blood, with Jurkat cell RNA spiked in. Subset noted: FACS-sorted CD8+CD4-CCR7+CD45RA+ naive T cells. CDR3 sequence: CASSGSGAKNIQYF. DNA of the CDR3: TGTGCCAGCAGCGGGAGTGGGGCCAAAAACATTCAGTACTTC.